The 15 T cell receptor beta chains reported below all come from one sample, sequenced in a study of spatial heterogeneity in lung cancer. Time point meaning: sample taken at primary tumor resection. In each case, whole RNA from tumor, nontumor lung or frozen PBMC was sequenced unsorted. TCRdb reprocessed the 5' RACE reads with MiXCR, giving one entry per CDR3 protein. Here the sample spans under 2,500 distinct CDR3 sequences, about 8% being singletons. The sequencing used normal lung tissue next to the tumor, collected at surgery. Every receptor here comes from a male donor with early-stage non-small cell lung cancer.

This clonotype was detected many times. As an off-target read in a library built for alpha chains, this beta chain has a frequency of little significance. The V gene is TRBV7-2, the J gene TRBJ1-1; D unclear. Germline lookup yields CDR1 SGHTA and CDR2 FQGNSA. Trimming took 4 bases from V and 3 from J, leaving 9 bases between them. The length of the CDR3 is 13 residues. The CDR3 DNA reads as TGTGCCAGCAGCTCCCAATACGACACTGAAGCTTTCTTT. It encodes CASSSQYDTEAFF.

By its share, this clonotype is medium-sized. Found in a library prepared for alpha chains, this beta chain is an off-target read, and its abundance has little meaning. The CDR3 is CSALWTSGYSSTDTQYF. As DNA, the CDR3 is TGCAGTGCTCTCTGGACTAGCGGTTATTCTAGCACAGATACGCAGTATTTT. V is TRBV20-1 and J is TRBJ2-3, with 10 positions matching TRBD2. Germline V lookup: CDR1 DFQATT, CDR2 SNEGSKA (reference sequence). This CDR3 spans 17 amino acids. V trimming: 5 bases; J trimming: 0 bases; junction bases outside the gene matches: 11.

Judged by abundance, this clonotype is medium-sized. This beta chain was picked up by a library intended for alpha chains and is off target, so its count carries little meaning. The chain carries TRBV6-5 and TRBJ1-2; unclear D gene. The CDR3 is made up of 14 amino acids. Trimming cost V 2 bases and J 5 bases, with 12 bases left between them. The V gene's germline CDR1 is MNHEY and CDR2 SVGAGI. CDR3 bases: TGTGCCAGCAGTTACGAGAGAGGATTTTATGGCTACACCTTC. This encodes CASSYERGFYGYTF.

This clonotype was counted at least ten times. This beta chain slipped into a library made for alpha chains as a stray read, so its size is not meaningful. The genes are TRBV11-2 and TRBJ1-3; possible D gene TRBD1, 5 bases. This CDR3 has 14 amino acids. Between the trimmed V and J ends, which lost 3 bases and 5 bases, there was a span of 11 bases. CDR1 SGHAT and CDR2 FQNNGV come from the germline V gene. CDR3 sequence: CASSFGGSRNTIYF. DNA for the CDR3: TGTGCCAGCAGCTTCGGGGGGTCGAGAAACACCATATATTTT.

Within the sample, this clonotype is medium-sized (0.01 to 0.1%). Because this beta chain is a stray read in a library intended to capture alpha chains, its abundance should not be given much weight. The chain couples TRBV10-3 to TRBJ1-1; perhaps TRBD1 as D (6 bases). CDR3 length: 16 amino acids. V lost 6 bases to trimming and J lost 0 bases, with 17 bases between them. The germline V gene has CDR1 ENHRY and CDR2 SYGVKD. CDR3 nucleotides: TGTGCCATCAGCGGGCCCCCGGGGGACATGAACACTGAAGCTTTCTTT. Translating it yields CAISGPPGDMNTEAFF.

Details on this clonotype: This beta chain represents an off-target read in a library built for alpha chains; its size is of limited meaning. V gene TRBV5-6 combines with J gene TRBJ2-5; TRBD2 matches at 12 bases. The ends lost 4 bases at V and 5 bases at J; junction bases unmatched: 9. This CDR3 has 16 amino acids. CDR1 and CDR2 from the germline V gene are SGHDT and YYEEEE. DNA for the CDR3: TGTGCCAGCAGCGTCGTGACTAGCGGGAGCGGGGAGACCCAGTACTTC. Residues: CASSVVTSGSGETQYF.

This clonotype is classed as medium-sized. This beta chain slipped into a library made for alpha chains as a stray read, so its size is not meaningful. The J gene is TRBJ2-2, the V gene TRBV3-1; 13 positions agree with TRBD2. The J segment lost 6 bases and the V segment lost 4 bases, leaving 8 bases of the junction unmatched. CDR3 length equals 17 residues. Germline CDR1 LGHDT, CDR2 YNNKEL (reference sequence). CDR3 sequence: CASSLRTSGRMAGELFF. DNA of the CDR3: TGTGCCAGCAGCCTACGGACTAGCGGGAGAATGGCCGGGGAGCTGTTTTTT.

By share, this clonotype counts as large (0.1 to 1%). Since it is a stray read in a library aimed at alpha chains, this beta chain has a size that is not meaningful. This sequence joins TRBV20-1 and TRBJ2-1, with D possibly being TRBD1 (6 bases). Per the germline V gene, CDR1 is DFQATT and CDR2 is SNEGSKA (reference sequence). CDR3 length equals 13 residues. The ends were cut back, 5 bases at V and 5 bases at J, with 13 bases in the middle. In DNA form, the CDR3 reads TGCAGTGCTCGAGGGGACAAGAACAATGAGCAGTTCTTC. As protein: CSARGDKNNEQFF.

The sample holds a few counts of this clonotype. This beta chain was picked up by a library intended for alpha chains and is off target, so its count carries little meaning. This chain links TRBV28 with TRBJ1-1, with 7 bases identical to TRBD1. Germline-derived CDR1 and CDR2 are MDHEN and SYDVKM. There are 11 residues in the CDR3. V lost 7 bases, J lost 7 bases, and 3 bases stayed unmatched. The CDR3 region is CASIDRVEAFF. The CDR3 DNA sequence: TGTGCCAGCATCGACAGGGTTGAAGCTTTCTTT.

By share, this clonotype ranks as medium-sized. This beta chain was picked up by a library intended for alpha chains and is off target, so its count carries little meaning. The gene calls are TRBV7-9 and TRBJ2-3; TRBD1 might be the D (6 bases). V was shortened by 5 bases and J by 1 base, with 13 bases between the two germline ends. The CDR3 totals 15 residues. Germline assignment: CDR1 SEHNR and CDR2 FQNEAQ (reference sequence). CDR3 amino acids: CASSPGELGTDTQYF. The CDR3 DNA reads TGTGCCAGCAGCCCAGGGGAGCTTGGCACAGATACGCAGTATTTT.

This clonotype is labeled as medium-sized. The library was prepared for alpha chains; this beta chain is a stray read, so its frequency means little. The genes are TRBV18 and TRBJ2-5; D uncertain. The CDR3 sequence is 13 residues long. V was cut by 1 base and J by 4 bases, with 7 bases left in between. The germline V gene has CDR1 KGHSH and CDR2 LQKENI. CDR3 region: CASSPRMRETQYF. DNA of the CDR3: TGTGCCAGCTCACCACGGATGAGAGAGACCCAGTACTTC.

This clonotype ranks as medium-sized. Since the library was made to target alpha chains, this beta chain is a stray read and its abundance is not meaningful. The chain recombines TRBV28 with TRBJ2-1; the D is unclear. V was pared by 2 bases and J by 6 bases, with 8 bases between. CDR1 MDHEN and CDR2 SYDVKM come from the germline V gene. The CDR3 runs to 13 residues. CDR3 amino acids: CASSLTTLNEQFF. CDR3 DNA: TGTGCCAGCAGTTTAACTACCCTCAATGAGCAGTTCTTC.

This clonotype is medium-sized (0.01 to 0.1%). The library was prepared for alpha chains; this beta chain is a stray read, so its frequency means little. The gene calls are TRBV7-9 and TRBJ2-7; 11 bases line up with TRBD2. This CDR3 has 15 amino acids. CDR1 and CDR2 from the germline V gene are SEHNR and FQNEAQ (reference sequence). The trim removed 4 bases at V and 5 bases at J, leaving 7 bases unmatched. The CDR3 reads CASSSTGTSGDEQYF. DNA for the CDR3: TGTGCCAGCAGCTCTACCGGGACTAGCGGAGACGAGCAGTACTTC. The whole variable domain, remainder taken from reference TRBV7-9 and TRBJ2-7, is DTGVSQNPRHKITKRGQNVTFRCDPISEHNRLYWYRQTLGQGPEFLTYFQNEAQLEKSRLLSDRFSAERPKGSFSTLEIQRTEQGDSAMYLCASSSTGTSGDEQYFGPGTRLTVT.

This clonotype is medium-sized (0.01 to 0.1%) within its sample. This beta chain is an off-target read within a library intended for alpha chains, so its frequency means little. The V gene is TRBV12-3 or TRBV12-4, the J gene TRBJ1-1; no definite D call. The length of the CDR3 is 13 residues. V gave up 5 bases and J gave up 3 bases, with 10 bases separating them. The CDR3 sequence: CASSPRGYTEAFF. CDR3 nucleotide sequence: TGTGCCAGCAGTCCGCGAGGTTACACTGAAGCTTTCTTT.

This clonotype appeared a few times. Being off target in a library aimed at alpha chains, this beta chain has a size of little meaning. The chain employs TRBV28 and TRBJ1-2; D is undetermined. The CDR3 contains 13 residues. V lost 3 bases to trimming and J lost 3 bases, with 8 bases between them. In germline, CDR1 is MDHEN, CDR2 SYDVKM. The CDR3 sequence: CASSLSLHYGYTF. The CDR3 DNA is TGTGCCAGCAGTTTGTCCCTCCACTATGGCTACACCTTC.